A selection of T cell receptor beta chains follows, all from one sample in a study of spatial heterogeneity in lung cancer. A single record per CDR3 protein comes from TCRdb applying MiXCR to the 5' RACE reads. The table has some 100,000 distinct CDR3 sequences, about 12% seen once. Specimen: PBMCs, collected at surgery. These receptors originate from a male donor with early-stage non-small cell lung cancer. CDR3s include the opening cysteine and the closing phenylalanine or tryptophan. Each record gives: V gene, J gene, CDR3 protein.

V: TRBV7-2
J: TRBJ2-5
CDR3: CASSLEYGVLYQETQYF

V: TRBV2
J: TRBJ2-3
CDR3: CASSDLAGVDTQYF

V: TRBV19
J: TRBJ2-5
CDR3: CASRGHGEQETQYF

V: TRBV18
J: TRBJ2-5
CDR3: CASSPAREETQYF

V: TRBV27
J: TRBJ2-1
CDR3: CASSFGQGGYNEQFF

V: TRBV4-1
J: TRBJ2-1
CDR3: CASSQETQGYNEQFF

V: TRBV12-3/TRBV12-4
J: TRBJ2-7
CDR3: CASSFDRAEQYF

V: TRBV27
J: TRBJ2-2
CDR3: CASSSSGNTGELFF

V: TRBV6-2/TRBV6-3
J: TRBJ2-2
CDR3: CASSYGGNANTGELFF

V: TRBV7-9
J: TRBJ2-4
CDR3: CASSFPSGGKNIQYF